A selection of T cell receptor beta chains follows, all from one sample in a study of blood T cells in healthy people across ages. TCRdb processed the 5' RACE reads anew with MiXCR; each CDR3 protein has one entry. The sample lists about 500,000 distinct CDR3 sequences; around 24% were seen once. Separately, the same data were catalogued under a study of T cells of mothers and their children.

The source material was blood. The origin of the receptors is a boy aged 10-17 years in good health. Both conserved end residues are part of each CDR3. The order of the fields is clone size, J gene, V gene, D gene, CDR3 DNA, CDR3 protein. A D gene is named only where the DNA matches it firmly. Not every row has a clone size; where given, it reads once, few, many or a size class.

>NA|TRBJ2-5|TRBV19|NA
TGTGCCAGTAGTAGAGCGGGCCAGGGGTTCTTC
CASSRAGQGFF
>NA|TRBJ2-4|TRBV5-1|NA
TGCGCCAGCAGCTTGGAGCCCAAAAACATTCAGTACTTC
CASSLEPKNIQYF
>NA|TRBJ2-2|TRBV12-3/TRBV12-4|NA
TGTGCCAGCGCACAGGGTGCAGGCGGGGAGCTGTTTTTT
CASAQGAGGELFF
>NA|TRBJ2-3|TRBV7-2|NA
TGTGCCAGCAGCTCCCCGGGTTTGACAGATACGCAGTATTTT
CASSSPGLTDTQYF
>NA|TRBJ2-7|TRBV7-2|NA
TGTGCCAGCAGCCCCCTCGTCCGCTCCTACGAGCAGTACTTC
CASSPLVRSYEQYF
>NA|TRBJ2-7|TRBV7-9|NA
TGTGCCAGCAGCCCGGGACTCCCTCCCTACGAGCAGTACTTC
CASSPGLPPYEQYF
>few|TRBJ2-2|TRBV3-1|NA
TGTGCCAGCAGCCTCGGACGGAGGAACACCGGGGAGCTGTTTTTT
CASSLGRRNTGELFF
>NA|TRBJ2-7|TRBV19|TRBD2
TGTGCCAGTAGTATCTCCGGGACTAGCTACGAGCAGTACTTC
CASSISGTSYEQYF
>few|TRBJ2-5|TRBV20-1|NA
TGCAGTGTGCGGGGCCAAGAGACCCAGTACTTC
CSVRGQETQYF
>NA|TRBJ2-5|TRBV28|TRBD2
TGTGCCAGCAGTCCAGCTAGCGGGGGGAGAGGGCTGGCCCAGTACTTC
CASSPASGGRGLAQYF
>few|TRBJ2-3|TRBV7-9|TRBD2
TGTGCCAGCAGCAGGACTAGCGGGAGTGCAGATACGCAGTATTTT
CASSRTSGSADTQYF
>NA|TRBJ2-7|TRBV7-2|TRBD1
TGTGCCAGCAGCTTAGCGCTCATGGGACAGGGAAGCTACGAGCAGTACTTC
CASSLALMGQGSYEQYF
>NA|TRBJ1-3|TRBV29-1|TRBD1
TGCAGCGCCTCTGGACAGGATGGAAACACCATATATTTT
CSASGQDGNTIYF
>few|TRBJ2-3|TRBV20-1|TRBD2
TGCAGTGCCCACAGCGGGAGAGGGCTCGGCACAGATACGCAGTATTTT
CSAHSGRGLGTDTQYF
>NA|TRBJ1-5|TRBV14|NA
TGTGCCAGCAGGGCGGGTAGAGAGGGCAATCAGCCCCAGCATTTT
CASRAGREGNQPQHF
>NA|TRBJ2-3|TRBV6-4|NA
TGTGCCAGCAGTGACTCGCTCGACACAGATACGCAGTATTTT
CASSDSLDTDTQYF
>NA|TRBJ2-2|TRBV28|TRBD2
TGTGCCAGCAGTATCTCCCCGGCATTACTAGCGAAGAACGCCGGGGAGCTGTTTTTT
CASSISPALLAKNAGELFF
>few|TRBJ1-1|TRBV7-9|TRBD1
TGTGCCAGCAGCATGACGGACAGGGTAAGACCTGAAGCTTTCTTT
CASSMTDRVRPEAFF
>few|TRBJ2-5|TRBV20-1|TRBD2
TGCAGTGCTAGAGACTCTAGCGGGAGGGCTCAAGAGACCCAGTACTTC
CSARDSSGRAQETQYF
>many|TRBJ2-4|TRBV29-1|NA
TGCAGCGTTGAAGATGGCAGGGGGGACATTCAGTACTTC
CSVEDGRGDIQYF
>few|TRBJ2-2|TRBV13|TRBD2
TGTGCCAGCAGCTTAGGAAACGTACTAGCGGGCGAAAACACCGGGGAGCTGTTTTTT
CASSLGNVLAGENTGELFF
>few|TRBJ2-7|TRBV4-3|NA
TGCGCCAGCAGCCAAGATAGGGCTAGCAGCTCCTACGAGCAGTACTTC
CASSQDRASSSYEQYF
>NA|TRBJ2-1|TRBV6-2/TRBV6-3|TRBD2
TGTGCCAGCAGCCCAGCGGGAACCTACAATGAGCAGTTCTTC
CASSPAGTYNEQFF
>NA|TRBJ2-1|TRBV4-3|NA
TGCGCCAGCAGCCAAGAATCTGCGGGATACCGGCATGAGCAGTTCTTC
CASSQESAGYRHEQFF
>NA|TRBJ2-5|TRBV28|TRBD1
TGTGCCAGCAACCGACCGGGACAGGGGTACCAAGAGACCCAGTACTTC
CASNRPGQGYQETQYF
>few|TRBJ1-1|TRBV19|NA
TGTGCCAGTAGTTCAACCGGGACAACCCTCGCCACTGAAGCTTTCTTT
CASSSTGTTLATEAFF
>NA|TRBJ2-2|TRBV29-1|TRBD1
TGCAGCGTCGAAGGGGGCGCGAACACCGGGGAGCTGTTTTTT
CSVEGGANTGELFF
>NA|TRBJ2-5|TRBV5-1|TRBD1
TGCGCCAGCAGCTCGGGACAGGGGAAAGAGACCCAGTACTTC
CASSSGQGKETQYF
>NA|TRBJ1-4|TRBV4-3|TRBD1
TGCGCCAGCAGCCACGGCACCCCGGGGACAGGGCGTAATGAAAAACTGTTTTTT
CASSHGTPGTGRNEKLFF
>NA|TRBJ2-1|TRBV7-9|NA
TGTGCCAGCAGCCTTACTAGCTCCCCACACAATGAGCAGTTCTTC
CASSLTSSPHNEQFF
>NA|TRBJ1-5|TRBV12-3/TRBV12-4|NA
TGTGCCAGCAGTTTGGGGACCAGGAGGAGCTTT
CASSLGTRRSF
>NA|TRBJ1-2|TRBV12-3/TRBV12-4|TRBD1
TGTGCCGGCAGTACGAGCCCAGGACAGGGATGGCCGGCCTATGGCTACACCTTC
CAGSTSPGQGWPAYGYTF
>few|TRBJ1-4|TRBV7-8|NA
TGTGCCAGCAGCCGCCGTGGGAAGGGTTGGGAACTGTTTTTT
CASSRRGKGWELFF
>few|TRBJ2-7|TRBV12-3/TRBV12-4|NA
TGTGCCAGCAGTTTATTGTCCTGGGACACCGCCTACGAGCAGTACTTC
CASSLLSWDTAYEQYF
>NA|TRBJ2-2|TRBV7-9|NA
TGTGCCAGCAGTTCTGACTTCGCGGGGAGCACCGGGGAGCTGTTTTTT
CASSSDFAGSTGELFF
>NA|TRBJ2-7|TRBV4-1|NA
TGCGCCAGCAGCCAGGTGACAGTGAGCTACGAGCAGTACTTC
CASSQVTVSYEQYF
>few|TRBJ2-2|TRBV4-1|NA
TGCGCCAGCAGCGGGGACACGGGGCACGGGGAGCTGTTTTTT
CASSGDTGHGELFF
>NA|TRBJ2-5|TRBV5-1|TRBD1
TGCGCCAGCAGCCCAAGGTGGGGACAGGGGCCACTGTACCAAGAGACCCAGTACTTC
CASSPRWGQGPLYQETQYF
>NA|TRBJ2-4|TRBV5-6|TRBD1
TGTGCCGGCAGCTTGGGACAGGGAAACATTCAGTACTTC
CAGSLGQGNIQYF
>NA|TRBJ1-2|TRBV29-1|NA
TGCAGCGTTGAGGACGGCTCCTATGGCTACACCTTC
CSVEDGSYGYTF
>NA|TRBJ2-5|TRBV4-1|NA
TGCGCCAGCAGCCAAGTGATGGGGTCACCCGGGGAGACCCAGTACTTC
CASSQVMGSPGETQYF
>few|TRBJ1-2|TRBV29-1|NA
TGCAGCGTTCCGAGGGAAAACTATGGCTACACCTTC
CSVPRENYGYTF
>NA|TRBJ2-5|TRBV20-1|NA
TGCAGTGCTAGAGTCCTTGGAGCGACCAATTTACAAGAGACCCAGTACTTC
CSARVLGATNLQETQYF
>NA|TRBJ2-1|TRBV4-3|TRBD2
TGCGCCAGCAGCCAAACTAGCGGCAGCTCCTACAATGAGCAGTTCTTC
CASSQTSGSSYNEQFF
>few|TRBJ2-1|TRBV20-1|TRBD2
TGCAGTGCTAGGGGTGACGGGAGGAACTACAATGAGCAGTTCTTC
CSARGDGRNYNEQFF
>NA|TRBJ2-5|TRBV6-8|NA
TGTGCCAGCAGTTACTCGAGACTTCAAGGGACCCAGTACTTC
CASSYSRLQGTQYF
>NA|TRBJ2-3|TRBV7-8|NA
TGTGCCAGCAGCTTAGACGATTTAAGACCGAGCACAGATACGCAGTATTTT
CASSLDDLRPSTDTQYF
>NA|TRBJ1-1|TRBV6-1|NA
TGTGCCAGCAGTGAAGTGAGGAACACTGAAGCTTTCTTT
CASSEVRNTEAFF